These T cell receptor beta chains were read from a single sample in a study of cytomegalovirus exposure and HLA in healthy donors. Assay: immunoSEQ multiplex PCR; the TCRdb copy retains only in-frame clones and omits some. The sample has more than 200,000 clones; roughly 79% are singletons. The sequencing sample was made of PBMCs. These TCRs come from a male donor in good health and CMV-seronegative. CDR3s include the opening cysteine and the closing phenylalanine or tryptophan. D genes are given only for firm matches. Clone size is not always given. Where it is, it says once, few, many or a class for expanded clones.

d_call: TRBD1; clone_size: NA; v_call: TRBV5-1; j_call: TRBJ2-2; cdr3_nt: TGCGCCAGCAGCGGTTCATCACAGGGGGCGAATATCGGGGAGCTGTTTTTT; cdr3_aa: CASSGSSQGANIGELFF
d_call: NA; clone_size: few; v_call: TRBV9; j_call: TRBJ2-5; cdr3_nt: TGTGCCAGCAGCGTAGTGTCGGGAGAGACCCAGTACTTC; cdr3_aa: CASSVVSGETQYF
d_call: NA; clone_size: NA; v_call: TRBV5-4; j_call: TRBJ2-5; cdr3_nt: TGTGCCAGCAGCTTGTCTAGCTTCGAGACCCAGTACTTC; cdr3_aa: CASSLSSFETQYF
d_call: NA; clone_size: NA; v_call: TRBV27; j_call: TRBJ1-1; cdr3_nt: TGTGCCAGCACCCGGCAGGGCAACACTGAAGCTTTCTTT; cdr3_aa: CASTRQGNTEAFF
d_call: NA; clone_size: few; v_call: TRBV27; j_call: TRBJ2-5; cdr3_nt: TGTGCCAGCAGTTTCGGGGGACATACAGGGGAGCAGTACTTC; cdr3_aa: CASSFGGHTGEQYF
d_call: NA; clone_size: NA; v_call: TRBV7-8; j_call: TRBJ1-2; cdr3_nt: TGTGCCAGCAGTAACGGACACCCTGGGGATGGCTACACCTTC; cdr3_aa: CASSNGHPGDGYTF
d_call: TRBD2; clone_size: NA; v_call: TRBV4-3; j_call: TRBJ2-7; cdr3_nt: TGCGCCAGCAGCCAAGATCGAGGAGCGGGAGCGGTCGAGCAGTACTTC; cdr3_aa: CASSQDRGAGAVEQYF
d_call: NA; clone_size: NA; v_call: TRBV7-3; j_call: TRBJ2-6; cdr3_nt: TGTGCCAGCAGCTTCCAGGGTAGTGGTGGGGCCAACGTCCTGACTTTC; cdr3_aa: CASSFQGSGGANVLTF
d_call: TRBD1; clone_size: NA; v_call: TRBV11-2; j_call: TRBJ2-7; cdr3_nt: TGTGCCAGCAGCTTGGGACAGGGGATATACGAGCAGTACTTC; cdr3_aa: CASSLGQGIYEQYF
d_call: NA; clone_size: NA; v_call: TRBV7-6; j_call: TRBJ1-4; cdr3_nt: TGTGCCAGCAGCTCTGATTCGGAACTGTTTTTT; cdr3_aa: CASSSDSELFF
d_call: NA; clone_size: few; v_call: TRBV28; j_call: TRBJ1-4; cdr3_nt: TGTGCCAGCAGTTTCCAGGGAACTAATGAAAAACTGTTTTTT; cdr3_aa: CASSFQGTNEKLFF
d_call: TRBD1; clone_size: NA; v_call: TRBV19; j_call: TRBJ2-1; cdr3_nt: TGTGCCAGTAGTGCCGGGACAGCTTACAATGAGCAGTTCTTC; cdr3_aa: CASSAGTAYNEQFF
d_call: TRBD2; clone_size: NA; v_call: TRBV11-1; j_call: TRBJ2-7; cdr3_nt: TGTGCCAGCAGCTTAGATGAGACTAGCGGGAACGACGAGCAGTACTTC; cdr3_aa: CASSLDETSGNDEQYF
d_call: TRBD2; clone_size: NA; v_call: TRBV28; j_call: TRBJ2-5; cdr3_nt: TGTGCCAGCAGCCTCGGGACTAGCGGGGGACAAGAGACCCAGTACTTC; cdr3_aa: CASSLGTSGGQETQYF
d_call: NA; clone_size: NA; v_call: TRBV20-1; j_call: TRBJ2-7; cdr3_nt: TGCAGTGCTACCCGGACACTCGAGCAGTACTTC; cdr3_aa: CSATRTLEQYF
d_call: NA; clone_size: NA; v_call: TRBV6-5; j_call: TRBJ1-1; cdr3_nt: TGTGCCAGCAGTTACACCAGGGGTGTTCCGAACACTGAAGCTTTCTTT; cdr3_aa: CASSYTRGVPNTEAFF
d_call: NA; clone_size: NA; v_call: TRBV28; j_call: TRBJ1-6; cdr3_nt: TGTGCCAGCAGTGGGGCGGCCAGGGTAAATTCACCCCTCCACTTT; cdr3_aa: CASSGAARVNSPLHF
d_call: NA; clone_size: once; v_call: TRBV18; j_call: TRBJ1-1; cdr3_nt: TGTGCCAGCTCACGGGGGCGGAACACTGAAGCTTTCTTT; cdr3_aa: CASSRGRNTEAFF
d_call: TRBD1; clone_size: few; v_call: TRBV9; j_call: TRBJ2-7; cdr3_nt: TGTGCCAGCAGCCCCCGGGACAGGGTGGGCGAGCAGTACTTC; cdr3_aa: CASSPRDRVGEQYF
d_call: TRBD1; clone_size: NA; v_call: TRBV5-1; j_call: TRBJ2-3; cdr3_nt: TGCGCCAGCAGCTTCGGGACAGGACTCACAGATACGCAGTATTTT; cdr3_aa: CASSFGTGLTDTQYF
d_call: NA; clone_size: NA; v_call: TRBV7-9; j_call: TRBJ1-6; cdr3_nt: TGTGCCAGCAGCTTCCTGCGGGGTGTAGGGAATTCACCCCTCCACTTT; cdr3_aa: CASSFLRGVGNSPLHF
d_call: NA; clone_size: NA; v_call: TRBV5-5; j_call: TRBJ2-3; cdr3_nt: TGTGCCAGCAGCGACGTAGCGGCAGATAGCACAGATACGCAGTATTTT; cdr3_aa: CASSDVAADSTDTQYF
d_call: TRBD1; clone_size: NA; v_call: TRBV19; j_call: TRBJ1-1; cdr3_nt: TGTGCCACCGGGGACAGGGATAACACTGAAGCTTTCTTT; cdr3_aa: CATGDRDNTEAFF
d_call: NA; clone_size: NA; v_call: TRBV19; j_call: TRBJ2-7; cdr3_nt: TGTGCCAGTAGTTCCTCACGGCCTCTGGGGGGATGGAGCTCCTACGAGCAGTACTTC; cdr3_aa: CASSSSRPLGGWSSYEQYF
d_call: NA; clone_size: NA; v_call: TRBV7-2; j_call: TRBJ2-1; cdr3_nt: TGTGCCAGCAGCATCGACAGGCATGTGGGGAATGAGCAGTTCTTC; cdr3_aa: CASSIDRHVGNEQFF